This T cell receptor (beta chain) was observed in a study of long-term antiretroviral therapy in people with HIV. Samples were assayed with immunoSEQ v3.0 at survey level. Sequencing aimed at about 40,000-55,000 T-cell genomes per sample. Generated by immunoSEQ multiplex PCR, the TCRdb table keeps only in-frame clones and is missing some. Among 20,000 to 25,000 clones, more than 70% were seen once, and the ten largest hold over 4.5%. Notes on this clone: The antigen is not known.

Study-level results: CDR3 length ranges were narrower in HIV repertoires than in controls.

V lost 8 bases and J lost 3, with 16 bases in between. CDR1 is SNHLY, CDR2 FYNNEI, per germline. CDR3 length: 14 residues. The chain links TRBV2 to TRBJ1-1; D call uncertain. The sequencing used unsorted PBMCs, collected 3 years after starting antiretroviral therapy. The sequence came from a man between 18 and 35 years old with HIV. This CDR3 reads CASLSGSRDTEAFF. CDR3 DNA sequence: TGTGCCAGCCTTAGTGGTTCTCGGGACACTGAAGCTTTCTTT.